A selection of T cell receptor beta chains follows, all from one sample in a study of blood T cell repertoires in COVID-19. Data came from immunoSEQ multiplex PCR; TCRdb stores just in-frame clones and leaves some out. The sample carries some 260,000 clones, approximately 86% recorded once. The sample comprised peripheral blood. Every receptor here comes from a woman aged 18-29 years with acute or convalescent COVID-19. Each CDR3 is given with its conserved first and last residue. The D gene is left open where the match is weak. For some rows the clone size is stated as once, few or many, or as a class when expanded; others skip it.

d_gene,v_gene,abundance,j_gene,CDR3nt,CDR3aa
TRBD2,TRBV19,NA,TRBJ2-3,TGTGCCAGTAGTAGCTCGGGACTAGCGGGAGCAGATACGCAGTATTTT,CASSSSGLAGADTQYF
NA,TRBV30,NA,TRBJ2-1,TGTGCCTGGAGTGGAGGCGGTTCGGGCAATGAGCAGTTCTTC,CAWSGGGSGNEQFF
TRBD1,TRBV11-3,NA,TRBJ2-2,TGTGCCAGCAGCTCCCGGGACAGCCACACCGGGGAGCTGTTTTTT,CASSSRDSHTGELFF
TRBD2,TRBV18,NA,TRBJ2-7,TGTGCCAGCTCACCACCGGGACTAGCGGGAGACTACGAGCAGTACTTC,CASSPPGLAGDYEQYF
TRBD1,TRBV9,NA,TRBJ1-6,TGTGCCAGCAGCGGAGACCCGGGACAGGGGGATTCACCCCTCCACTTT,CASSGDPGQGDSPLHF
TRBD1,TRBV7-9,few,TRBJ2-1,TGTGCCAGCAGCCCCATATCCGGGACAGGGGACTTCAGTGAGCAGTTCTTC,CASSPISGTGDFSEQFF
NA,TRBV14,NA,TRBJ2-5,TGTGCCAGCAGACAGGGTGTGGCTGACGCGCGGGAGAGGGAGACCCAGTACTTC,CASRQGVADARERETQYF
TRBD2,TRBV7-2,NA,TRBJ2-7,TGTGCCAGCAGCCCGCGGACTAGCGCCTCCTACGAGCAGTACTTC,CASSPRTSASYEQYF
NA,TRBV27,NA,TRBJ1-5,TGTGCCAGCTGTATTCGGGGGGAGCCAGGGGTCGAGGAGCCCCAGCATTTT,CASCIRGEPGVEEPQHF
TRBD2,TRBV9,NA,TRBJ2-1,TGTGCCAGCAGCGTAGCCCCTGCAGCGGGGGGAAGAAATGAGCAGTTCTTC,CASSVAPAAGGRNEQFF
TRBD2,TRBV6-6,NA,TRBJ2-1,TGTGCCAGCAGTAAAGGGACTAGCGGATCCAATGAGCAGTTCTTC,CASSKGTSGSNEQFF
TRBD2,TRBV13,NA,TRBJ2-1,TGTGCCAGCAGCACAGATCCCGGGACTAGCGGGCTCCCGTACAATGAGCAGTTCTTC,CASSTDPGTSGLPYNEQFF
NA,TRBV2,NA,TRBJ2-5,TGTGCCAGAAAGACTGGTCAAGAGACCCAGTACTTC,CARKTGQETQYF
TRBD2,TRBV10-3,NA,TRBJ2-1,TGTGCCATCAGTGACGCGGTGCTAGCGGGTACGAATGAGCAGTTCTTC,CAISDAVLAGTNEQFF
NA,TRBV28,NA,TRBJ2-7,TGTGCCAGCAGTTTATGGACTAGCTCCTACGAGCAGTACTTC,CASSLWTSSYEQYF
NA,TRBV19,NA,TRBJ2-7,TGTGCCAGTAGCTCCGGAGTGCTGGTCGAGCAGTACTTC,CASSSGVLVEQYF
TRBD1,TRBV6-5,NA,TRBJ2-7,TGTGCCAGCAGTTACTCGTACAGGGGGTCCCACGAGCAGTACTTC,CASSYSYRGSHEQYF
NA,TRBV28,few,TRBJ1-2,TGTGCCAGCAGTTTCGACAGGTTGAACTATGGCTACACCTTC,CASSFDRLNYGYTF
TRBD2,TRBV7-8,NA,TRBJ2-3,TGTGCCAGCAGCTTAGCGACCGGGACTAGCGGCTATATCACAGATACGCAGTATTTT,CASSLATGTSGYITDTQYF
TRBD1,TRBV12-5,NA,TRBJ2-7,TGTGCTAGTGGTCTAGGACAGGTCTACGAGCAGTACTTC,CASGLGQVYEQYF
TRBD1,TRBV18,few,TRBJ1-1,TGTGCCAGCTCACCAAAGGGGGCGGCTGAAGCTTTCTTT,CASSPKGAAEAFF
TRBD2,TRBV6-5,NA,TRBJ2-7,TGTGCCAGCAGTTCTCCCCGGACTAGCGGAGCGGAGCAGTACTTC,CASSSPRTSGAEQYF
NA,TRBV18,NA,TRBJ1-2,TGTGCCAGCTCACCATCCCCGGACAGCTATGGCTACACCTTC,CASSPSPDSYGYTF
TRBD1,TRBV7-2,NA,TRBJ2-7,TGTGCCAGCAGCGCACCGGGACAGGGCCGCGAGCAGTACTTC,CASSAPGQGREQYF
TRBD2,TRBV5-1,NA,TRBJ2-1,TGCGCCAGCAGCTTGGTTGGACGACTAGCGGGAGACAATGAGCAGTTCTTC,CASSLVGRLAGDNEQFF
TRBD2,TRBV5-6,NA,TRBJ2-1,TGTGCCAGCAGCTTGCAGGGTAGCGGGAGGGCTCATGAGCAGTTCTTC,CASSLQGSGRAHEQFF
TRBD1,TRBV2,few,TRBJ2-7,TGTGCCAGCAGTCGGACAGGGGGCTACGAGCAGTACTTC,CASSRTGGYEQYF
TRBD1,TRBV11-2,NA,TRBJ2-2,TGTGCCAGCAGCTCAACCGCCCGCTCGACAGGGTGGAGAACCGGGGAGCTGTTTTTT,CASSSTARSTGWRTGELFF
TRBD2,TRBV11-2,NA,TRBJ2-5,TGTGCCAGCAGCCCGGGCCTAGCGGGGAAGACCCAGTACTTC,CASSPGLAGKTQYF
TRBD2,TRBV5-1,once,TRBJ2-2,TGCGCCAGCAGCTTCCAGCCCGATAGAGGACTAGCGGGCACCGGGGAGCTGTTTTTT,CASSFQPDRGLAGTGELFF
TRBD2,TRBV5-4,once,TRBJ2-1,TGTGCCAGCAGCTTGGGAGGCGGGGGCTACAATGAGCAGTTCTTC,CASSLGGGGYNEQFF
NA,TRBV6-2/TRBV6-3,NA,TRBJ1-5,TGTGCCAGCAGTTACGAGGAGGGCAATCAGCCCCAGCATTTT,CASSYEEGNQPQHF
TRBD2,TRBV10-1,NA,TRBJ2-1,TGCGCCAGCAGTGACCTAGGGACTAGCAGCTACAATGAGCAGTTCTTC,CASSDLGTSSYNEQFF
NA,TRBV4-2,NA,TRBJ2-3,TGTGCCAGCAGCCGAACGACATCCAGGGTCCTAAGCACAGATACGCAGTATTTT,CASSRTTSRVLSTDTQYF
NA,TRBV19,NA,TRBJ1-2,TGTGCCAGCCGACCTCGATCCGGGGGTAACTATGGCTACACCTTC,CASRPRSGGNYGYTF
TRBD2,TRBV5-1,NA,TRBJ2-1,TGCGCCAGCCTAGCGGGGCACAATGAGCAGTTCTTC,CASLAGHNEQFF
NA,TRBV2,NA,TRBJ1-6,TGTGCCACCCAACCCTCAGACGGGAGGTCACCCCTCCACTTT,CATQPSDGRSPLHF
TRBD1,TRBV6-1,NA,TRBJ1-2,TGTGCCAGCAGTGACCATGGGACAGGGTTCTATGGCTACACCTTC,CASSDHGTGFYGYTF
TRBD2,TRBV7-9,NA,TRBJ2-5,TGTGCCAGCAGCTTAGCGGGAGGGCGAGAGACCCAGTACTTC,CASSLAGGRETQYF
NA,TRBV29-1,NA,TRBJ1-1,TGCAGCGTTGAACCAGGGGCAATGGTCGAAGCTTTCTTT,CSVEPGAMVEAFF
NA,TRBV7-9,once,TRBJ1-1,TGTGCCAGCAGCTTAGTCGGGGTCACTGAAGCTTTCTTT,CASSLVGVTEAFF
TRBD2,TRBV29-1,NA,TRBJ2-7,TGCAGCGTTGGACCGGGACTAGGCTACGAGCAGTACTTC,CSVGPGLGYEQYF
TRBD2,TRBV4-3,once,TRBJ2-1,TGCGCCAGCGCCTTGATGGGCGGGGGAAGCAATGAGCAGTTCTTC,CASALMGGGSNEQFF
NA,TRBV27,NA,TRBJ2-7,TGTGCCAGCAGTTTGTGGCCGACCTACGAGCAGTACTTC,CASSLWPTYEQYF
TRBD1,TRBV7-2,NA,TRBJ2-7,TGTGCCAGCAGCTTAGGTTTTGGGACAGGGACCTACGAGCAGTACTTC,CASSLGFGTGTYEQYF
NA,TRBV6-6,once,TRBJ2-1,TGTGCCAGCAGTTACTCGGGTGGGAGTGACAATGAGCAGTTCTTC,CASSYSGGSDNEQFF
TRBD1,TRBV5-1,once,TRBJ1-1,TGCGCCAGCAGCAAAATAAGGACAGGGGTAAATACTGAAGCTTTCTTT,CASSKIRTGVNTEAFF
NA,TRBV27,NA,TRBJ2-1,TGTGCCAGCAGTCCTACGCGGGGCTCCTACAATGAGCAGTTCTTC,CASSPTRGSYNEQFF
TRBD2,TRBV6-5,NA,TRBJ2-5,TGTGCCAGCAGTTACTCTAGCGGGAATTACCAAGAGACCCAGTACTTC,CASSYSSGNYQETQYF